This T cell receptor beta chain came from a study of T-cell reconstitution after alpha-beta-depleted transplantation in children. Preparation of the TCRbeta library involved a method that used unique molecular identifiers. TCRdb re-derived calls from the PCR reads in MiXCR, one entry per CDR3 protein. The data contain approximately 400,000 distinct CDR3 sequences, approximately 10% of them singletons. This clonotype was seen ten or more times. V trimming: 0 bases; J trimming: 3 bases; junction bases outside the gene matches: 5. Per germline, CDR1 SGDLS and CDR2 YYNGEE. The CDR3 sequence is 16 residues long.

The J gene is TRBJ2-1, the V gene TRBV9; 8 bases agree with TRBD1. This sample comprised PBMCs from the stem cell graft donor, obtained from the stem cell graft. The receptor's source is a human donor who donated a stem cell graft to a child with acute myeloid leukemia. CDR3 coding DNA: TGTGCCAGCAGCGTAGTCGCAGGACAGGGCTACAATGAGCAGTTCTTC. Translation: CASSVVAGQGYNEQFF. The whole variable domain, filled in from reference TRBV9 and TRBJ2-1, reads DSGVTQTPKHLITATGQRVTLRCSPRSGDLSVYWYQQSLDQGLQFLIQYYNGEERAKGNILERFSAQQFPDLHSELNLSSLELGDSALYFCASSVVAGQGYNEQFFGPGTRLTVL.